Listed below are T cell receptor beta chains from one sample, sequenced in a study of T cells expressing NK-cell markers. TCRdb derives one entry per CDR3 protein from the 5' RACE reads, leaving out DNA. This repertoire includes some 280,000 distinct CDR3 sequences. The material sequenced was blood T cells: a sorted CD56 or NKG2C T cell subset, CD4+ or CD8+ T cells, or bulk PBMC T cells (not recorded which). These receptors came from a man in his late teens or twenties in good health. The CDR3 runs from the conserved cysteine through the conserved F or W.

J | V | CDR3
TRBJ2-3 | TRBV20-1 | CSARDPRLAGGTDTQYF
TRBJ1-1 | TRBV19 | CASSIGGQDNTEAFF
TRBJ1-5 | TRBV20-1 | CSAGTGVGGGNQPQHF
TRBJ2-3 | TRBV15 | CATSRDPQTGTDTQYF
TRBJ2-2 | TRBV15 | CATSRDLASGINTGELFF
TRBJ2-5 | TRBV29-1 | CSVSGTTITTQYF
TRBJ1-2 | TRBV4-1 | CASSQDGTVYGYTF
TRBJ2-1 | TRBV5-1 | CASSPRAKAGNEQFF
TRBJ2-1 | TRBV19 | CASSIGDRGINEQFF
TRBJ2-5 | TRBV20-1 | CSALPGTSGETQYF
TRBJ1-1 | TRBV5-1 | CASSLQVTGARTGNTEAFF
TRBJ2-2 | TRBV12-3/TRBV12-4 | CASNPGLAVGTGELFF
TRBJ2-7 | TRBV29-1 | CSVEGGTSGRTGEQYF
TRBJ2-4 | TRBV12-3/TRBV12-4 | CASSAPRVAKNIQYF
TRBJ2-7 | TRBV7-2 | CASSLGLSAGEQYF
TRBJ2-3 | TRBV27 | CASSWGNTDTQYF